This TCR beta chain derives from a study of low-dose radiotherapy and immunotherapy resistance in tumors. For the study at large: A total of 13 Gy over 26 weeks was given to Cohort 2 as 1 Gy per fraction every two weeks. Every six weeks patients received intravenous ipilimumab 1 mg/kg, and every two weeks they received intravenous nivolumab 240 mg. Aspirin 300 mg, taken orally and daily, was given to patients for four cycles from cycle 1 day 1.

First-strand cDNA relied on TRAV- and TRBV-specific primers spanning alpha and beta chains. TCR amplification ran 20 PCR cycles using constant-region and V-primer adapter primers. TCRdb passed the reads through MiXCR, listing each CDR3 protein once. There are around 9,000 distinct CDR3 sequences in the sample; approximately 70% occur only once, and approximately 6.8% lies in the top ten. The germline V gene has CDR1 SSHAT and CDR2 FNYEAQ (reference sequence). This CDR3 spans 16 amino acids. Trimming left V 5 bases short and J 4 bases short, with 18 bases between. The V call is TRBV7-7, the J call TRBJ1-3; D possibly corresponds to TRBD1 (5 bases). The sequence was collected from a human donor with advanced metastatic prostate, ovarian, gallbladder or colorectal cancer (not recorded which). This table probably holds off-target reads from a library built for another chain. The CDR3 region has the DNA TGTGCCAGCAGCCAATTCCCGGGACCTTCGGGAAACACCATATATTTT. It translates to CASSQFPGPSGNTIYF.